This T cell receptor beta chain was recovered during a study of siplizumab effects on memory and regulatory T cells. Findings and limits, study-wide: Memory cells seemed less diverse than naive T cells, which seemed major alloresponse contributors.

To note about this clone: Antigen unknown.

Using immunoSEQ multiplex PCR, the repertoire was profiled, and TCRdb retains in-frame clones only, with some absent. The sample holds some 100,000 clones, about 90% seen once. Trimming took 5 bases from V and 0 from J, leaving 11 bases between them. CDR3 size: 15 residues. Germline V gives CDR1 MNHEY, CDR2 SVGAGI. The TCR sequence derives from a human donor in good health. The sequenced sample was Tregs sorted from blood. The chain uses TRBV6-5 and TRBJ1-3; perhaps TRBD1 as D (5 bases). The chain's CDR3 is CASSTLTVSGNTIYF. The CDR3 DNA is TGTGCCAGCAGTACTTTGACAGTCTCTGGAAACACCATATATTTT.